This entry concerns a single TCR beta chain. Germline V gives CDR1 SGHAT, CDR2 FQNNGV. V lost 5 bases to trimming and J lost 2 bases; unmatched junction nucleotides: 9. CDR3 length: 15 residues. Generated by immunoSEQ multiplex PCR, the TCRdb table keeps only in-frame clones and is missing some. The sample lists 85,000 to 110,000 clones; around four fifths were seen once. The data are from a study of T cell clones after liver transplantation. This sequence was found in a human patient who received a liver transplant. Some of the T cells may derive from the graft donor. The source was CD4+ T cells from blood, collected approximately 43 months after liver transplant. The chain combines TRBV11-2 with TRBJ2-7; TRBD1 matches at 7 bases. The CDR3 sequence is CASSRTGVYAYEQYF. CDR3 bases: TGTGCCAGCAGCCGAACAGGGGTATACGCCTACGAGCAGTACTTC.